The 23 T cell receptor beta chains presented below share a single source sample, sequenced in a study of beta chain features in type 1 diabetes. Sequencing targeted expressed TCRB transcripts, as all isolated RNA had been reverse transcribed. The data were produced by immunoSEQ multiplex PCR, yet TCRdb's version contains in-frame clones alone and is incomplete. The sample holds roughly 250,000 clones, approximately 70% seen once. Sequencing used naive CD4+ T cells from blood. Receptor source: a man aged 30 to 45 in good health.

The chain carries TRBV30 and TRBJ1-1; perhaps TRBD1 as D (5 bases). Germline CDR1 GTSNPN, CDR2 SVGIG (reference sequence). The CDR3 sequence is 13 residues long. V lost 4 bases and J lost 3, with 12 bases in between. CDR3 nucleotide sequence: TGTGCCTGGATAAGCAGGGTGCACACTGAAGCTTTCTTT. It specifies CAWISRVHTEAFF.

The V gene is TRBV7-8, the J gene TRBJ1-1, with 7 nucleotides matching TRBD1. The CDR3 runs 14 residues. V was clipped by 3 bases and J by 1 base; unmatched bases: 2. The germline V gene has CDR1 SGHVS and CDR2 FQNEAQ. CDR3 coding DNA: TGTGCCAGCAGCTTTGGACAGGCGAACACTGAAGCTTTCTTT. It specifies CASSFGQANTEAFF.

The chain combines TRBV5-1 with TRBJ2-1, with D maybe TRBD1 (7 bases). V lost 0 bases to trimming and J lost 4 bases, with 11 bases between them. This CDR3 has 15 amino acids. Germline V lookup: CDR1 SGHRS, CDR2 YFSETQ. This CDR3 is CASSLAAGQYNEQFF. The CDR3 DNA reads TGCGCCAGCAGCTTGGCGGCGGGACAGTACAATGAGCAGTTCTTC.

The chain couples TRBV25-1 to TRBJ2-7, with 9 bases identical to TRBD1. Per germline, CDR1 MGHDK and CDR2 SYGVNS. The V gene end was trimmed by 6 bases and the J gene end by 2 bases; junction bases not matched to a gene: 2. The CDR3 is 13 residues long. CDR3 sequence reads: CASSRQGAYEQYF. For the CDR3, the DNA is TGTGCCAGCAGCCGACAGGGGGCCTACGAGCAGTACTTC.

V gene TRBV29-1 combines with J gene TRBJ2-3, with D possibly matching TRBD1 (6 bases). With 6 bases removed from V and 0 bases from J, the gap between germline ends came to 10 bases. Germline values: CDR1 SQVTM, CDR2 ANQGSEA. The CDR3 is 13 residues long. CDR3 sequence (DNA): TGCAGCGTGGACAGTTGGAGCACAGATACGCAGTATTTT. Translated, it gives CSVDSWSTDTQYF.

The CDR3 here is CASSFQGSNYGYTF. The CDR3 DNA is TGTGCCAGCAGCTTCCAGGGGAGTAACTATGGCTACACCTTC. The chain joins TRBV7-9 to TRBJ1-2, with TRBD1 as a possible D gene (6 bases). The CDR3 contains 14 residues. V shed 3 bases and J shed 1 base, with 9 bases lying between them. Germline V gene data show CDR1 as SEHNR and CDR2 as FQNEAQ (reference sequence).

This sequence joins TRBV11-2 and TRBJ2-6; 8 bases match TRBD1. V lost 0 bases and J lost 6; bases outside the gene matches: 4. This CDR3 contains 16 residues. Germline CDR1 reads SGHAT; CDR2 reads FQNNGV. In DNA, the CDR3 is TGTGCCAGCAGCTTAGATCCGGACAGGGTGGCCAACGTCCTGACTTTC. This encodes CASSLDPDRVANVLTF.

The CDR3 DNA sequence: TGCAGCGTTAGTAAGGGGCAGGGGTCGGGTGAGCAGTTCTTC. Translation: CSVSKGQGSGEQFF. The V and J genes are TRBV29-1 and TRBJ2-1; TRBD1 is a possible D gene (6 bases). V was trimmed by 5 bases and J by 9 bases, leaving 20 bases between them. The CDR3 consists of 14 residues. CDR1 is SQVTM and CDR2 is ANQGSEA in the germline V gene.

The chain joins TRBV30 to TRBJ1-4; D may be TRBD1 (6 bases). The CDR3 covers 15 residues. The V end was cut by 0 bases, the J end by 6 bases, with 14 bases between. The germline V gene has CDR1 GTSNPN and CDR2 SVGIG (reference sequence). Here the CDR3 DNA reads TGTGCCTGGAGTGTCACTATGGGGGCGGATGAAAAACTGTTTTTT. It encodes CAWSVTMGADEKLFF. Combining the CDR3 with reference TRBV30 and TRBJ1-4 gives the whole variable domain SQTIHQWPATLVQPVGSPLSLECTVEGTSNPNLYWYRQAAGRGLQLLFYSVGIGQISSEVPQNLSASRPQDRQFILSSKKLLLSDSGFYLCAWSVTMGADEKLFFGSGTQLSVL.

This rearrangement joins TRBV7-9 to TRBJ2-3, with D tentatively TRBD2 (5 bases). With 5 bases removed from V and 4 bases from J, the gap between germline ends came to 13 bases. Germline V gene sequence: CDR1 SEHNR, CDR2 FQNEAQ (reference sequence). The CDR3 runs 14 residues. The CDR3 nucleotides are TGTGCCAGCAGCCTCTCGGCCGGGGCAGATACGCAGTATTTT. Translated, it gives CASSLSAGADTQYF.

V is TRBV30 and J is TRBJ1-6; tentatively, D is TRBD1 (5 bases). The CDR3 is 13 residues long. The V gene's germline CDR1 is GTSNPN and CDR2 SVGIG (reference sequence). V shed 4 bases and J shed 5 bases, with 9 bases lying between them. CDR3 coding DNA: TGTGCCTGGACTACAGGAAATAATTCACCCCTCCACTTT. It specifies CAWTTGNNSPLHF.

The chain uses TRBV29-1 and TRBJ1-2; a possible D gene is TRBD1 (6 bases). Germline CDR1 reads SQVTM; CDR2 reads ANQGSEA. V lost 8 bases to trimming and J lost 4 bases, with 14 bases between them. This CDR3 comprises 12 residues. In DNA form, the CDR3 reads TGCAGCTCCCAATCCAGGGGCTATGGCTACACCTTC. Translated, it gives CSSQSRGYGYTF.

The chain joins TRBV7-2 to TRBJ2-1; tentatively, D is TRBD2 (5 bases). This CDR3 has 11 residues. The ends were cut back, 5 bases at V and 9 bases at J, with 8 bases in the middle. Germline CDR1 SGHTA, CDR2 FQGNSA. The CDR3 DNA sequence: TGTGCCAGCAGCCAAACTAGTGAGCAGTTCTTC. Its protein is CASSQTSEQFF.

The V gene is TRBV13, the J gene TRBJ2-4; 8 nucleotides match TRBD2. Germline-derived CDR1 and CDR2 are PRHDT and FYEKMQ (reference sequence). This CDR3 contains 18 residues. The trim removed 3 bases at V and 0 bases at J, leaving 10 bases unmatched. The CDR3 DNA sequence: TGTGCCAGCAGCTTGAGACTAGCGTCACCCCTAGCCAAAAACATTCAGTACTTC. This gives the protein CASSLRLASPLAKNIQYF.

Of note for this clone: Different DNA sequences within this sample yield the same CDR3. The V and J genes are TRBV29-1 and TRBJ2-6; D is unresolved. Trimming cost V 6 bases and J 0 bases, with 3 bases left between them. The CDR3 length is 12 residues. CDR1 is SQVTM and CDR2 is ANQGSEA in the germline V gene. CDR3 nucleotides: TGCAGCGTCTACTCTGGGGCCAACGTCCTGACTTTC. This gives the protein CSVYSGANVLTF.

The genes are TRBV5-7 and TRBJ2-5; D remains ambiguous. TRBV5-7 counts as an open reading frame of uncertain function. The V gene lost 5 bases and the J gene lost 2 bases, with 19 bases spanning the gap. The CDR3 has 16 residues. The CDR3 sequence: CASRGPADPLQETQYF. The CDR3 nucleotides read TGTGCCAGCAGGGGTCCCGCTGACCCCCTGCAAGAGACCCAGTACTTC.

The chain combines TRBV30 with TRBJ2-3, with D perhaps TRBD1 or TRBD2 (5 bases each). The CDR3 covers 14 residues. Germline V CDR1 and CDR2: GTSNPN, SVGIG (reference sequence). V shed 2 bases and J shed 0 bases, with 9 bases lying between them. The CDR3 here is CAWSPWGSTDTQYF. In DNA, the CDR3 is TGTGCCTGGAGTCCGTGGGGGAGCACAGATACGCAGTATTTT.

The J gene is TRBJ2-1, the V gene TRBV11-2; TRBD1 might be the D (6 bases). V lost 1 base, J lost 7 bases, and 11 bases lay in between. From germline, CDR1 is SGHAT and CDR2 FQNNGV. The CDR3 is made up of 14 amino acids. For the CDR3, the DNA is TGTGCCAGCAGCTTAGTGGCAGGGGAGAATGAGCAGTTCTTC. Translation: CASSLVAGENEQFF.

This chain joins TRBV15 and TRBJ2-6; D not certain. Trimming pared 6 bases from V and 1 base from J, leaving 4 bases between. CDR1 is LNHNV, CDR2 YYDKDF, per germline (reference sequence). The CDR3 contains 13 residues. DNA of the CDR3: TGTGCCACCAGTCTATCTGGGGCCAACGTCCTGACTTTC. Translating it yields CATSLSGANVLTF.

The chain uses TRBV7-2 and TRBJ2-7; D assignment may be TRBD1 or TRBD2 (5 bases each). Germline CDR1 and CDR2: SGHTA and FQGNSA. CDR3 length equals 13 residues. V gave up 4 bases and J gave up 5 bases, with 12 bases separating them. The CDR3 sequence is CASSSVRGNEQYF. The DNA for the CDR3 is TGTGCCAGCAGCTCAGTCCGGGGCAACGAGCAGTACTTC.

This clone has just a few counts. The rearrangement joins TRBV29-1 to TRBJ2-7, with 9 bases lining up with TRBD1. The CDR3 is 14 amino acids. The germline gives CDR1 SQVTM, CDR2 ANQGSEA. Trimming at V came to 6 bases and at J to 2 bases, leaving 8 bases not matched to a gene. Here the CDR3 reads CSVGGRTGAYEQYF. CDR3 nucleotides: TGCAGCGTGGGAGGGCGGACAGGGGCCTACGAGCAGTACTTC.

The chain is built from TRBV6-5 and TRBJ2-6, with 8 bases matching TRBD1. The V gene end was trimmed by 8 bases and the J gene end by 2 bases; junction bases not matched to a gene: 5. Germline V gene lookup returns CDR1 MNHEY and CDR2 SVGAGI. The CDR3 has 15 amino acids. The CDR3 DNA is TGTGCCAGCCGCCCAGGGGGCCCTGGGGCCAACGTCCTGACTTTC. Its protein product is CASRPGGPGANVLTF.

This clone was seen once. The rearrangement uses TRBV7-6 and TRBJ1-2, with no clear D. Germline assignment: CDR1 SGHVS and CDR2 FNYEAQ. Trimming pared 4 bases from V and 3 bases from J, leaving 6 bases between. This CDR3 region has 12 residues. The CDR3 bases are TGTGCCAGCAGCTGGCGATACTATGGCTACACCTTC. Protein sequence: CASSWRYYGYTF.